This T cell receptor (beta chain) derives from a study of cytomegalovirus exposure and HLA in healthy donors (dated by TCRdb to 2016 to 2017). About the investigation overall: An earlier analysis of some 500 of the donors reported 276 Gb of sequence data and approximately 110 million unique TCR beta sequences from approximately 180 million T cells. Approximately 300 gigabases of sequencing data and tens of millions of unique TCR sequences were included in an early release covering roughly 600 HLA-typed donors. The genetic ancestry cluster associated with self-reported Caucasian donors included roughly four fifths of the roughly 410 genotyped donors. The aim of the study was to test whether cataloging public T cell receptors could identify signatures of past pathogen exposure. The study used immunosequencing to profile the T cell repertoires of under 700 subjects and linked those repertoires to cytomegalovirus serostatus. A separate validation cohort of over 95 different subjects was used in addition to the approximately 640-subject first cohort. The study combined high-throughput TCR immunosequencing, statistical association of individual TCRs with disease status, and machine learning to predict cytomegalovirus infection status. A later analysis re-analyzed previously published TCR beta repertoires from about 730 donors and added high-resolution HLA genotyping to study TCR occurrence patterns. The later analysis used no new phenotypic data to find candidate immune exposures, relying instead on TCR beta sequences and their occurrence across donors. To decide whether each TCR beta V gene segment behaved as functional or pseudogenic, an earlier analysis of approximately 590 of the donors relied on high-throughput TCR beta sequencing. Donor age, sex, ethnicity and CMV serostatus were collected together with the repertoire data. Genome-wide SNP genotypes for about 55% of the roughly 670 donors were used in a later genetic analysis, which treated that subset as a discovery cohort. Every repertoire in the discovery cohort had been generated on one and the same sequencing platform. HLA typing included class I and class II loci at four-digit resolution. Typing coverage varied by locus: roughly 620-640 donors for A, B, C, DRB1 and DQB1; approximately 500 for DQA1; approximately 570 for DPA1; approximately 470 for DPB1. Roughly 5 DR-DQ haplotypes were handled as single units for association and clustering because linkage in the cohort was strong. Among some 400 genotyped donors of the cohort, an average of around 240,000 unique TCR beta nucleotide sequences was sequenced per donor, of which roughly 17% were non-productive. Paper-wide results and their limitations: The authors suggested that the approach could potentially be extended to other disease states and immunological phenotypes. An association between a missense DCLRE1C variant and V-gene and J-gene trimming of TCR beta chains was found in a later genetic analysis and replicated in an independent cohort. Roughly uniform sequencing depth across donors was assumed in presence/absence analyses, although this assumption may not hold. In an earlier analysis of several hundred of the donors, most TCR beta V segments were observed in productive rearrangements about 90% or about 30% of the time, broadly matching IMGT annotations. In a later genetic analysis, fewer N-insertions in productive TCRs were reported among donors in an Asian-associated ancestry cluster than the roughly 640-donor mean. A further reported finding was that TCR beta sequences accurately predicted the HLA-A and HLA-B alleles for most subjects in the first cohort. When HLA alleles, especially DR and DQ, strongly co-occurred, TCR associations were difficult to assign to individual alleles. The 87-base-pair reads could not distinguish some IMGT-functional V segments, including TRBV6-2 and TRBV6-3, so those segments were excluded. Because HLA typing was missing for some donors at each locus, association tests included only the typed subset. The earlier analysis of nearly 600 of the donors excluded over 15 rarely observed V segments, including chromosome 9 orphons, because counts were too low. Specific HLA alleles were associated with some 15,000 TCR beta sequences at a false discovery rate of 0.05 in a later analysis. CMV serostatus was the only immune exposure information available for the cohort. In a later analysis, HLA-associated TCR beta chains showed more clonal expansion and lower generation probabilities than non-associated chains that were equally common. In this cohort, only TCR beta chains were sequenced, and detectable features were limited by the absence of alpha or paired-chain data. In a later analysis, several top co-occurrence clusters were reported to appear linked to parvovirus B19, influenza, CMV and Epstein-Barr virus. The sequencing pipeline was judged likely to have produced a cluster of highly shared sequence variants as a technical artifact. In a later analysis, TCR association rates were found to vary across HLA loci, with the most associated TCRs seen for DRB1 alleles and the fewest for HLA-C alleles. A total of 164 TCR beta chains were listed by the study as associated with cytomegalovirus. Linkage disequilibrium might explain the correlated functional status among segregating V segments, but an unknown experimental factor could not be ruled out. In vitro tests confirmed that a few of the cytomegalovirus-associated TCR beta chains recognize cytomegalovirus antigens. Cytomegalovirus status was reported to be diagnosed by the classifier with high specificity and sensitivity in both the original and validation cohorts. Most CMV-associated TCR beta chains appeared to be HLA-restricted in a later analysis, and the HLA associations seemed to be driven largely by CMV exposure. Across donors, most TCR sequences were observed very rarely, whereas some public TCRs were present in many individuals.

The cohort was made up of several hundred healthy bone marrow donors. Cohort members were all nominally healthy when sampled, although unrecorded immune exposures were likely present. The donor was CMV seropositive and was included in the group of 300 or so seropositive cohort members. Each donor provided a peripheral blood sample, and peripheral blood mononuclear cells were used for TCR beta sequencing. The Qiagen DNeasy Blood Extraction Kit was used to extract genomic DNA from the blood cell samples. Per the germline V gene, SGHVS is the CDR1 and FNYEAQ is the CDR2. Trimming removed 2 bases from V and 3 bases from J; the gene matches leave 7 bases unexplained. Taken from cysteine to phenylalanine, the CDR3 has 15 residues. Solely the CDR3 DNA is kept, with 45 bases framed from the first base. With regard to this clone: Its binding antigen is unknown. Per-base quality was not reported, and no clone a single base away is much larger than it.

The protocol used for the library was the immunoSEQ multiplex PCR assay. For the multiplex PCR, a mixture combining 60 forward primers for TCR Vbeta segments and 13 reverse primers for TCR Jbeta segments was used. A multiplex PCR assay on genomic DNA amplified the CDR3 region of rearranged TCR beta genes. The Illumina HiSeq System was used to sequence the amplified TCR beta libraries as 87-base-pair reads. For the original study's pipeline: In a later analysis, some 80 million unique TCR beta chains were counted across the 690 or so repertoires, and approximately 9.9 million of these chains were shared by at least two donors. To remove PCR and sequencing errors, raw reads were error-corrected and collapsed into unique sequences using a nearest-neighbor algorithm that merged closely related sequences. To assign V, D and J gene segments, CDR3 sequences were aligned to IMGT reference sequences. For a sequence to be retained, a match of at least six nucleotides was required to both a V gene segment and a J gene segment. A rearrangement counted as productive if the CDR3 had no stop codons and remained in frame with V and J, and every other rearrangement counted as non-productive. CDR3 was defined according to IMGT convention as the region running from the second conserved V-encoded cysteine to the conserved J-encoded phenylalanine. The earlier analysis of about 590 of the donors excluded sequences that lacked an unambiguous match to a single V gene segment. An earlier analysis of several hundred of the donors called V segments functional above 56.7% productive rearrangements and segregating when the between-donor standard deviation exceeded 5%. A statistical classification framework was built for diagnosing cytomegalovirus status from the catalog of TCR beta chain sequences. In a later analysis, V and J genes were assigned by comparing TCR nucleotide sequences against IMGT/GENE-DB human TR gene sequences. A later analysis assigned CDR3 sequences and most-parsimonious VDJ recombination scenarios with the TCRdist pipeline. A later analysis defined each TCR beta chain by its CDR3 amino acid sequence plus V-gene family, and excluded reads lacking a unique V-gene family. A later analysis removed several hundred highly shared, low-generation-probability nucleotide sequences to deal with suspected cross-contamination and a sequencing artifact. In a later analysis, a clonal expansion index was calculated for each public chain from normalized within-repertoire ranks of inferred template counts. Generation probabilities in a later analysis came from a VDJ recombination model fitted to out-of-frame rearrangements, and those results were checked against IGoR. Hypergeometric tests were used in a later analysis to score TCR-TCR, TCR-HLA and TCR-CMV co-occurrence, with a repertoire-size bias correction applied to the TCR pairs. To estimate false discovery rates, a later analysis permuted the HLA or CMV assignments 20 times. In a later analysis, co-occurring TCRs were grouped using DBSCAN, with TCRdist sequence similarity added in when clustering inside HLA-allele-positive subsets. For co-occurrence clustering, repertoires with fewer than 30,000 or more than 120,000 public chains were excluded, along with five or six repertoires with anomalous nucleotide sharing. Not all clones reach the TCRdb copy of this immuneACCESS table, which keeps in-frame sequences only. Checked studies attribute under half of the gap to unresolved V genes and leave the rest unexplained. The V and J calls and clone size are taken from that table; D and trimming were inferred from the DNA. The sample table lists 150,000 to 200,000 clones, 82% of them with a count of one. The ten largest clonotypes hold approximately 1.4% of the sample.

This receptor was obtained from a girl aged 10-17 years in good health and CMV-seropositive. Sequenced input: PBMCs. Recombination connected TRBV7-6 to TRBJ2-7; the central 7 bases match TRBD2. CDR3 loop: CASSLMAGEDYEQYF. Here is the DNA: TGTGCCAGCAGCTTAATGGCGGGGGAGGACTACGAGCAGTACTTC.